The 10 T cell receptor beta chains reported below all come from one sample, sequenced in a study of shared clonotypes between healthy human individuals. CD45RO-negative CD8 cells positively selected for CCR7 made up the naive population, which excluded terminally differentiated effector memory CD45RA+ cells. Some clones are missing from TCRdb's copy, which holds only in-frame ones; the method was immunoSEQ multiplex PCR. The top ten hold approximately 0.11% of the sample, which has hundreds of thousands of clones, 85% to 95% seen once. The specimen was naive CD8+ T cells sorted from blood. These receptor sequences come from a woman between 25 and 40 years old in good health.

The sample holds one count of this clone. The genes are TRBV14 and TRBJ2-3; 8 positions agree with TRBD1. The CDR3 is 14 residues long. Trimming cost V 3 bases and J 5 bases; bases outside gene matches: 4. Germline V CDR1 and CDR2: SGHDN, FVKESK. CDR3 nucleotide sequence: TGTGCCAGCAGCCAGCAGGGGGCCGGAGATACGCAGTATTTT. This codes for CASSQQGAGDTQYF. Full variable domain (rest looked up from reference TRBV14 and TRBJ2-3): EAGVTQFPSHSVIEKGQTVTLRCDPISGHDNLYWYRRVMGKEIKFLLHFVKESKQDESGMPNNRFLAERTGGTYSTLKVQPAELEDSGVYFCASSQQGAGDTQYFGPGTRLTVL.

This chain links TRBV7-9 with TRBJ1-5; 7 bases are a match to TRBD1. V trimming: 2 bases; J trimming: 7 bases; junction bases outside the gene matches: 5. In germline, CDR1 is SEHNR, CDR2 FQNEAQ (reference sequence). This CDR3 region has 14 residues. The CDR3 here is CASSLSGGDQPQHF. In DNA form, the CDR3 reads TGTGCCAGCAGCTTATCAGGGGGTGACCAGCCCCAGCATTTT.

This chain uses TRBV6-6 with TRBJ1-1; 7 bases fit TRBD1. Germline V gene data show CDR1 as MNHNY and CDR2 as SVGAGI (reference sequence). The CDR3 runs 15 residues. After removal of 6 bases from V and 0 bases from J, the junction contained 7 bases not matched to a gene. The CDR3 loop is CASSLTGAMNTEAFF. The DNA of the CDR3 is TGTGCCAGCAGCTTAACAGGGGCCATGAACACTGAAGCTTTCTTT.

The rearrangement links TRBV4-2 to TRBJ2-5; D might be TRBD1 or TRBD2, each matching 5 bases. The J call may be mistaken, given a closer DNA end match to TRBJ2-7. This CDR3 has 16 amino acids. Germline V lookup: CDR1 LGHNA, CDR2 YNFKEQ. The CDR3 loop is CASSQDLEGSPYEQYF. For the CDR3, the DNA is TGTGCCAGCAGCCAAGATCTTGAGGGGTCCCCCTACGAGCAGTACTTC.

In regard to this clone: The sample contains more than one DNA sequence encoding this CDR3. J is TRBJ1-1 and V is TRBV4-1; TRBD1 is a possible D gene (5 bases). V was trimmed by 3 bases and J by 1 base, leaving 12 bases between them. The CDR3 sequence is 15 residues long. Per the germline V gene, CDR1 is MGHRA and CDR2 is YSYEKL. For the CDR3, the DNA is TGCGCCAGCAGCCATCCCCAAGGGACGAACACTGAAGCTTTCTTT. As protein: CASSHPQGTNTEAFF.

The chain is built from TRBV13 and TRBJ2-7; D is possibly TRBD1 or TRBD2 (5 bases each). The germline V and J ends were trimmed by 5 bases and 2 bases, with 19 bases remaining between them. This CDR3 comprises 16 residues. Germline V gene sequence: CDR1 PRHDT, CDR2 FYEKMQ (reference sequence). The DNA for the CDR3 is TGTGCCAGCAGCACAGATCCGGGACCGCTCCCCTACGAGCAGTACTTC. Translated, it gives CASSTDPGPLPYEQYF.

The CDR3 loop reads CASSLRTSGSGHEQFF. Here the CDR3 DNA reads TGCGCCAGCAGCTTGCGAACTAGCGGGAGTGGGCATGAGCAGTTCTTC. This sequence joins TRBV5-1 and TRBJ2-1, with 11 bases that match TRBD2. This CDR3 region has 16 residues. With V trimmed by 1 base and J by 8 bases, 8 bases remained unmatched. Germline V gene sequence: CDR1 SGHRS, CDR2 YFSETQ. Using reference TRBV5-1 and TRBJ2-1 for the parts outside the CDR3, the full variable domain is KAGVTQTPRYLIKTRGQQVTLSCSPISGHRSVSWYQQTPGQGLQFLFEYFSETQRNKGNFPGRFSGRQFSNSRSEMNVSTLELGDSALYLCASSLRTSGSGHEQFFGPGTRLTVL.

The chain joins TRBV4-1 to TRBJ2-5; 8 nucleotides line up with TRBD2. The last part of the DNA fits TRBJ2-7 better; the J call may be wrong. CDR3 length: 15 residues. Germline assignment: CDR1 MGHRA and CDR2 YSYEKL. The CDR3 bases are TGCGCCAGCAGCTACGGGGGGGTAGCGGGCTACGAGCAGTACTTC. Residues: CASSYGGVAGYEQYF.

CDR3 nucleotides: TGTGCCAGCAGCTCGACTCAGGGGGCAGGGGAGACCCAGTACTTC. Its protein is CASSSTQGAGETQYF. The chain carries TRBV11-3 and TRBJ2-5; 8 bases match TRBD1. Unmatched junction bases numbered 9, after V lost 4 bases and J lost 5 bases. Germline CDR1 is SGHNT and CDR2 is YENEEA. The CDR3 loop spans 15 amino acids.

The chain recombines TRBV2 with TRBJ1-5, with TRBD1 identical over 7 bases. Germline values: CDR1 SNHLY, CDR2 FYNNEI. The CDR3 is made up of 14 amino acids. The junction had 8 bases not matched to a gene; V was cut back by 3 bases and J by 9 bases. In nucleotides, the CDR3 is TGTGCCAGCAGTGAGCCTGACAGGGTTTGGCCCCAGCATTTT. The encoded protein is CASSEPDRVWPQHF.